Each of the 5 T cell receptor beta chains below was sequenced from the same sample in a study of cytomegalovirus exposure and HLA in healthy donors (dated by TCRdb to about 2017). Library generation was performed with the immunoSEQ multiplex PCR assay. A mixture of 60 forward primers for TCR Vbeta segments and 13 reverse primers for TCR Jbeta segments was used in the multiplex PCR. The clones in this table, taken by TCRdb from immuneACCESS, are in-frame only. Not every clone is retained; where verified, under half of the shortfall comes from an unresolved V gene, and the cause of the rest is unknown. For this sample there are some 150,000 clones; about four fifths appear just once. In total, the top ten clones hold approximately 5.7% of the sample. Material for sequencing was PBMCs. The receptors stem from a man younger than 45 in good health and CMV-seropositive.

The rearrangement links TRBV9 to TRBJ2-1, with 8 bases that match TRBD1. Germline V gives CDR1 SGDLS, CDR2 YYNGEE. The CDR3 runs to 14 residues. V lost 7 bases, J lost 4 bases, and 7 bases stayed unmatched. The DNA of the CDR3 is TGTGCCAGCGCTACCGGGACAGGTTACAATGAGCAGTTCTTC. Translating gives CASATGTGYNEQFF.

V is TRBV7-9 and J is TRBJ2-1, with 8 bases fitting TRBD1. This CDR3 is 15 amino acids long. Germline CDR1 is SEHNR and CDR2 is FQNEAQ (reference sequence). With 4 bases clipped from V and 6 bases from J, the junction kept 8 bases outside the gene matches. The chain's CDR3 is CASSSRDRLINEQFF. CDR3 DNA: TGTGCCAGCAGCTCCAGGGACAGGCTGATCAATGAGCAGTTCTTC.

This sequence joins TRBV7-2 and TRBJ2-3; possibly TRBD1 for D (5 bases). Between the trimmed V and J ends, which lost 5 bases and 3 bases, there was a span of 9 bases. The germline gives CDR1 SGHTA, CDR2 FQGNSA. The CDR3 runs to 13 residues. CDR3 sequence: CASSPRQTDTQYF. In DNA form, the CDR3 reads TGTGCCAGCAGCCCTCGACAGACAGATACGCAGTATTTT.

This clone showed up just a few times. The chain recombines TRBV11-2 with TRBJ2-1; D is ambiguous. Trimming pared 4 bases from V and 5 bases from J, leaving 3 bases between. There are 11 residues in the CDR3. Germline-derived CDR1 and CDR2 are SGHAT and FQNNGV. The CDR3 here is CASSYNNEQFF. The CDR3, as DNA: TGTGCCAGCAGCTACAACAATGAGCAGTTCTTC.

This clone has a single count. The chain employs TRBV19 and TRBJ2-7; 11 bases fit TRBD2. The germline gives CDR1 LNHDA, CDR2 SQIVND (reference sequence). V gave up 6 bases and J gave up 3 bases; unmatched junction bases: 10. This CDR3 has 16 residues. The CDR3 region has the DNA TGTGCCAGTAGAGAATCCCAGGGACTAGCGGTCTACGAGCAGTACTTC. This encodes CASRESQGLAVYEQYF.